Sequencing of this T cell receptor beta chain was carried out in a study of blood T cell repertoires in COVID-19. Background on the study: Sample material is recorded as cDNA or gDNA derived from T cells, B-cell-depleted T cells, or PBMCs.

This CDR3 comprises 13 residues. V lost 4 bases and J 1 base, leaving 5 bases between the germline ends. Germline CDR1 is KGHDR and CDR2 is SFDVKD. TCRdb's table, derived via immunoSEQ multiplex PCR, lists solely in-frame clones and lacks some. This sample yields about 280,000 clones, of which less than 85% are seen a single time; about 2.5% belongs to the top ten. In Cohort 3, a recovered donor had either two negative PCRs, clearance, or symptom resolution. This TCR was recovered from a woman in her forties or fifties who had recovered from COVID-19. Material for sequencing was PBMCs or T cells enriched from blood (not recorded which). The gene calls are TRBV24-1 and TRBJ2-3; D ambiguous. CDR3 nucleotides: TGTGCCACCAGTGAATCCGGCACAGATACGCAGTATTTT. Protein sequence: CATSESGTDTQYF.